A selection of T cell receptor beta chains follows, all from one sample in a study of T cells in Graves' hyperthyroidism and ophthalmopathy. TCRdb re-analysed the multiplex PCR reads in MiXCR, keeping a single row per CDR3 protein. The table lists around 300,000 distinct CDR3 sequences, approximately 13% of them singletons. The source material was blood. The receptor source for this set is a woman in her 30s with Graves' hyperthyroidism. CDR3s include the opening cysteine and the closing phenylalanine or tryptophan. The order of the fields is J gene, clone size, V gene, D gene, CDR3 protein, CDR3 DNA. A D gene is named only where the DNA matches it firmly. The listing skips clone size in some rows; elsewhere it reads once, few, many or a size class.

j_gene: TRBJ2-1
abundance: few
v_gene: TRBV28
d_gene: TRBD2
CDR3aa: CASSAVGLAGDRDEQFF
CDR3nt: TGTGCCAGCAGCGCCGTGGGACTAGCGGGAGATAGGGATGAGCAGTTCTTC

j_gene: TRBJ1-1
abundance: many
v_gene: TRBV12-3/TRBV12-4
d_gene: .
CDR3aa: CASSPGGGANTEAFF
CDR3nt: TGTGCCAGCAGCCCAGGAGGGGGAGCGAACACTGAAGCTTTCTTT

j_gene: TRBJ2-7
abundance: many
v_gene: TRBV6-5
d_gene: .
CDR3aa: CASSWEAGDGNYEQYF
CDR3nt: TGTGCCAGCAGTTGGGAGGCCGGAGATGGGAACTACGAGCAGTACTTC

j_gene: TRBJ1-2
abundance: many
v_gene: TRBV28
d_gene: .
CDR3aa: CASSALGAYDYTF
CDR3nt: TGTGCCAGCAGCGCTCTCGGGGCCTATGACTACACCTTC

j_gene: TRBJ2-3
abundance: .
v_gene: TRBV4-1
d_gene: .
CDR3aa: CASSQVAFTDTQYF
CDR3nt: TGCGCCAGCAGCCAAGTAGCTTTCACAGATACGCAGTATTTT

j_gene: TRBJ1-6
abundance: many
v_gene: TRBV13
d_gene: TRBD1
CDR3aa: CASSEQGAGSNSPLHF
CDR3nt: TGTGCCAGCAGCGAACAGGGGGCGGGGAGTAATTCACCCCTCCACTTT

j_gene: TRBJ1-5
abundance: .
v_gene: TRBV19
d_gene: TRBD1
CDR3aa: CASSMIGTGDTPGDQPQHF
CDR3nt: TGTGCCAGTAGTATGATCGGGACAGGGGATACCCCCGGGGATCAGCCCCAGCATTTT

j_gene: TRBJ2-7
abundance: many
v_gene: TRBV28
d_gene: .
CDR3aa: CAISGSYEQYF
CDR3nt: TGTGCCATCTCCGGGAGCTACGAGCAGTACTTC

j_gene: TRBJ1-4
abundance: .
v_gene: TRBV5-4
d_gene: TRBD1
CDR3aa: CASSTTGANEKLFF
CDR3nt: TGTGCCAGCAGCACCACAGGGGCTAATGAAAAACTGTTTTTT

j_gene: TRBJ2-7
abundance: .
v_gene: TRBV25-1
d_gene: .
CDR3aa: CASSDSPGFNLHEQYF
CDR3nt: TGTGCCAGCAGTGATTCTCCAGGGTTCAACCTCCACGAGCAGTACTTC

j_gene: TRBJ2-3
abundance: .
v_gene: TRBV19
d_gene: .
CDR3aa: CASSNRLSTDTQYF
CDR3nt: TGTGCCAGTAGTAACCGACTGAGCACAGATACGCAGTATTTT

j_gene: TRBJ2-1
abundance: many
v_gene: TRBV7-2
d_gene: .
CDR3aa: CASALDSSGNEQFF
CDR3nt: TGTGCCAGCGCCTTGGACTCTTCCGGCAATGAGCAGTTCTTC

j_gene: TRBJ1-1
abundance: many
v_gene: TRBV20-1
d_gene: .
CDR3aa: CSAQRGANTEAFF
CDR3nt: TGCAGTGCTCAAAGGGGGGCGAACACTGAAGCTTTCTTT

j_gene: TRBJ1-1
abundance: few
v_gene: TRBV25-1
d_gene: .
CDR3aa: CASSESDGYTEAFF
CDR3nt: TGTGCCAGCAGTGAATCCGACGGCTACACTGAAGCTTTCTTT

j_gene: TRBJ2-5
abundance: many
v_gene: TRBV7-2
d_gene: .
CDR3aa: CASSLRTAQETQYF
CDR3nt: TGTGCCAGCAGCTTAAGGACGGCTCAAGAGACCCAGTACTTC

j_gene: TRBJ1-1
abundance: few
v_gene: TRBV11-1
d_gene: TRBD1
CDR3aa: CASSTRGQGSTEAFF
CDR3nt: TGTGCCAGCAGCACCCGGGGACAGGGGTCCACTGAAGCTTTCTTT

j_gene: TRBJ1-1
abundance: many
v_gene: TRBV6-1
d_gene: .
CDR3aa: CASSDGRNTEAFF
CDR3nt: TGTGCCAGCAGTGACGGCCGAAACACTGAAGCTTTCTTT

j_gene: TRBJ1-2
abundance: .
v_gene: TRBV7-2
d_gene: .
CDR3aa: CASSLAGIRYGYTF
CDR3nt: TGTGCCAGCAGCTTAGCGGGAATACGCTATGGCTACACCTTC

j_gene: TRBJ1-1
abundance: many
v_gene: TRBV9
d_gene: TRBD1
CDR3aa: CASSPGGLLNTEAFF
CDR3nt: TGTGCCAGCAGCCCAGGGGGGCTATTGAACACTGAAGCTTTCTTT

j_gene: TRBJ2-5
abundance: many
v_gene: TRBV3-1
d_gene: .
CDR3aa: CASSLRSLGRETQYF
CDR3nt: TGTGCCAGCAGCCTGAGGAGCTTGGGCAGGGAGACCCAGTACTTC

j_gene: TRBJ2-7
abundance: .
v_gene: TRBV30
d_gene: .
CDR3aa: CAWSVGPGGEQYF
CDR3nt: TGTGCCTGGAGTGTGGGGCCCGGGGGTGAGCAGTACTTC

j_gene: TRBJ2-2
abundance: once
v_gene: TRBV20-1
d_gene: TRBD2
CDR3aa: CSARAGGSNTGELFF
CDR3nt: TGCAGTGCTAGAGCGGGAGGCTCGAACACCGGGGAGCTGTTTTTT

j_gene: TRBJ2-7
abundance: once
v_gene: TRBV30
d_gene: .
CDR3aa: CAWRGGLGSEQYF
CDR3nt: TGTGCCTGGAGAGGAGGGCTGGGTTCCGAGCAGTACTTC

j_gene: TRBJ1-1
abundance: few
v_gene: TRBV3-1
d_gene: .
CDR3aa: CASSHSNLLTEAFF
CDR3nt: TGTGCCAGCAGCCATTCGAACCTTCTCACTGAAGCTTTCTTT

j_gene: TRBJ1-1
abundance: many
v_gene: TRBV28
d_gene: .
CDR3aa: CASSEKNTEAFF
CDR3nt: TGTGCCAGCAGCGAGAAGAACACTGAAGCTTTCTTT

j_gene: TRBJ1-1
abundance: few
v_gene: TRBV18
d_gene: TRBD1
CDR3aa: CASSPLRTGNRSSAFF
CDR3nt: TGTGCCAGCTCACCCCTACGGACAGGGAATAGGTCGTCGGCTTTCTTT

j_gene: TRBJ1-2
abundance: many
v_gene: TRBV2
d_gene: .
CDR3aa: CASSTGGNYGYTF
CDR3nt: TGTGCCAGCAGCACCGGGGGGAACTATGGCTACACCTTC

j_gene: TRBJ2-7
abundance: many
v_gene: TRBV11-1
d_gene: .
CDR3aa: CASSWDNYEQYF
CDR3nt: TGTGCCAGCAGTTGGGACAACTACGAGCAGTACTTC

j_gene: TRBJ2-1
abundance: many
v_gene: TRBV2
d_gene: .
CDR3aa: CASSRESEQFF
CDR3nt: TGTGCCAGCAGCCGAGAGTCTGAGCAGTTCTTC

j_gene: TRBJ1-1
abundance: many
v_gene: TRBV28
d_gene: .
CDR3aa: CASSFIPPEAFF
CDR3nt: TGTGCCAGCAGTTTTATTCCGCCTGAAGCTTTCTTT

j_gene: TRBJ1-2
abundance: many
v_gene: TRBV6-2/TRBV6-3
d_gene: TRBD1
CDR3aa: CASSYFRDRGSAGYTF
CDR3nt: TGTGCCAGCAGTTACTTCCGGGACAGGGGAAGTGCTGGCTACACCTTC

j_gene: TRBJ2-1
abundance: many
v_gene: TRBV2
d_gene: .
CDR3aa: CASSEKRRVYNEQFF
CDR3nt: TGTGCCAGCAGTGAAAAGCGGAGGGTTTACAATGAGCAGTTCTTC

j_gene: TRBJ2-3
abundance: few
v_gene: TRBV30
d_gene: .
CDR3aa: CAWNSGTDTQYF
CDR3nt: TGTGCCTGGAACAGCGGCACAGATACGCAGTATTTT

j_gene: TRBJ1-1
abundance: few
v_gene: TRBV18
d_gene: TRBD1
CDR3aa: CASSLLPGQGVENTEAFF
CDR3nt: TGTGCCAGCTCACTACTACCGGGACAGGGCGTTGAGAACACTGAAGCTTTCTTT

j_gene: TRBJ1-5
abundance: many
v_gene: TRBV28
d_gene: .
CDR3aa: CASSLVQENQPQHF
CDR3nt: TGTGCCAGCAGTTTAGTGCAGGAAAATCAGCCCCAGCATTTT

j_gene: TRBJ2-2
abundance: few
v_gene: TRBV18
d_gene: TRBD1
CDR3aa: CASSPRQGNTGELFF
CDR3nt: TGTGCCAGCTCACCGCGACAGGGCAACACCGGGGAGCTGTTTTTT

j_gene: TRBJ2-1
abundance: .
v_gene: TRBV29-1
d_gene: .
CDR3aa: CSVEGLAVRNEQFF
CDR3nt: TGCAGCGTTGAAGGACTGGCCGTGAGGAATGAGCAGTTCTTC

j_gene: TRBJ1-4
abundance: .
v_gene: TRBV20-1
d_gene: TRBD1
CDR3aa: CSARDRGLGEKLFF
CDR3nt: TGCAGTGCTAGGGACAGGGGGCTCGGCGAAAAACTGTTTTTT

j_gene: TRBJ1-2
abundance: many
v_gene: TRBV28
d_gene: .
CDR3aa: CASENSVMGYTF
CDR3nt: TGTGCCAGCGAGAATAGCGTAATGGGCTACACCTTC

j_gene: TRBJ1-5
abundance: .
v_gene: TRBV20-1
d_gene: .
CDR3aa: CSARGSNQPQHF
CDR3nt: TGCAGTGCTAGAGGGAGCAATCAGCCCCAGCATTTT

j_gene: TRBJ2-1
abundance: .
v_gene: TRBV19
d_gene: TRBD2
CDR3aa: CASSDLAGGYYNEQFF
CDR3nt: TGTGCCAGTAGTGACCTAGCGGGAGGGTACTACAATGAGCAGTTCTTC

j_gene: TRBJ2-4
abundance: many
v_gene: TRBV20-1
d_gene: TRBD1
CDR3aa: CSAHGRDRVRNIQYF
CDR3nt: TGCAGTGCTCACGGACGGGACAGGGTGAGGAACATTCAGTACTTC

j_gene: TRBJ2-1
abundance: many
v_gene: TRBV7-2
d_gene: TRBD2
CDR3aa: CASSQTSGRDEQFF
CDR3nt: TGTGCCAGCAGTCAAACTAGCGGGAGGGATGAGCAGTTCTTC

j_gene: TRBJ1-2
abundance: few
v_gene: TRBV29-1
d_gene: TRBD1
CDR3aa: CSANGQGGGYTF
CDR3nt: TGCAGCGCTAACGGACAGGGGGGTGGCTACACCTTC

j_gene: TRBJ2-1
abundance: many
v_gene: TRBV2
d_gene: .
CDR3aa: CASRGAFNEQFF
CDR3nt: TGTGCCAGCCGGGGGGCTTTTAATGAGCAGTTCTTC

j_gene: TRBJ2-4
abundance: many
v_gene: TRBV20-1
d_gene: .
CDR3aa: CSARDSGPQNIQYF
CDR3nt: TGCAGTGCTAGGGACTCCGGGCCCCAAAACATTCAGTACTTC

j_gene: TRBJ2-1
abundance: .
v_gene: TRBV10-2
d_gene: TRBD2
CDR3aa: CASSTSGIYNEQFF
CDR3nt: TGCGCCAGCTCAACTAGCGGGATCTACAATGAGCAGTTCTTC

j_gene: TRBJ1-1
abundance: many
v_gene: TRBV12-3/TRBV12-4
d_gene: .
CDR3aa: CASSSANTEAFF
CDR3nt: TGTGCCAGCAGTTCAGCGAACACTGAAGCTTTCTTT

j_gene: TRBJ2-7
abundance: many
v_gene: TRBV5-6
d_gene: .
CDR3aa: CASSLGDLEQYF
CDR3nt: TGTGCCAGCAGCTTGGGGGATCTGGAGCAGTACTTC